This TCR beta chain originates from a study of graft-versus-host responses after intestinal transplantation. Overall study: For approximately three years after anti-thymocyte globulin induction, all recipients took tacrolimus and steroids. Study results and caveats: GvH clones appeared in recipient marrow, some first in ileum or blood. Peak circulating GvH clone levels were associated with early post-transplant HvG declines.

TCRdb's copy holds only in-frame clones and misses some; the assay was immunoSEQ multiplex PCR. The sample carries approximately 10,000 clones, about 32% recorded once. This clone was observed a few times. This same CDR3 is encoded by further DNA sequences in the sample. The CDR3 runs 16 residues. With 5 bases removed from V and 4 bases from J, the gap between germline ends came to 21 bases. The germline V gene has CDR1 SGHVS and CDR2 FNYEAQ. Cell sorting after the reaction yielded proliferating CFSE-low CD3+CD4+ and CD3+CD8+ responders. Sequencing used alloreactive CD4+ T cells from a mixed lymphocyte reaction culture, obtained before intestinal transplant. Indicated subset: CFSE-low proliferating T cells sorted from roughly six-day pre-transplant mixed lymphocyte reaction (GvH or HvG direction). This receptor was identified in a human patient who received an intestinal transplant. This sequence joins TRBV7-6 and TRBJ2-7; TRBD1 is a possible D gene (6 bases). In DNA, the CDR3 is TGTGCCAGCAGCCCTTCCCCGAGACAGGCGGCATACGAGCAGTACTTC. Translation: CASSPSPRQAAYEQYF.